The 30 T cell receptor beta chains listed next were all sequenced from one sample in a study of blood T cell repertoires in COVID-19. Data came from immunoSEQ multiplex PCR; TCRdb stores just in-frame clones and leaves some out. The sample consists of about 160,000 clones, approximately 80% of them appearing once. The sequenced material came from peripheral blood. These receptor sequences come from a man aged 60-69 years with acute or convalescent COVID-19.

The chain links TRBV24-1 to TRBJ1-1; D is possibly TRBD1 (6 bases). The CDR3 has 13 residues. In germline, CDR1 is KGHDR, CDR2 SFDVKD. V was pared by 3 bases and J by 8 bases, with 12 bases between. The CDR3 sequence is CATSDPGTTEAFF. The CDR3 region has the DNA TGTGCCACCAGTGATCCCGGGACAACAGAAGCTTTCTTT.

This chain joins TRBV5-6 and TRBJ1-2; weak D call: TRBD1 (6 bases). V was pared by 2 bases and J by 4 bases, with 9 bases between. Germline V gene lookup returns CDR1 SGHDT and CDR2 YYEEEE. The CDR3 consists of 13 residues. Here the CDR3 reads CASSLGQSYGYTF. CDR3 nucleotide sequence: TGTGCCAGCAGCTTAGGACAGTCCTATGGCTACACCTTC. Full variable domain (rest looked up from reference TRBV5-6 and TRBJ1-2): DAGVTQSPTHLIKTRGQQVTLRCSPKSGHDTVSWYQQALGQGPQFIFQYYEEEERQRGNFPDRFSGHQFPNYSSELNVNALLLGDSALYLCASSLGQSYGYTFGSGTRLTVV.

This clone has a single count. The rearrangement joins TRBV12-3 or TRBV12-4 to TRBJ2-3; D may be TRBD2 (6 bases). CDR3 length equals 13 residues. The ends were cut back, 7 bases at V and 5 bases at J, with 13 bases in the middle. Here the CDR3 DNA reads TGTGCCAGCACCCCTGGGAGGCTAGATACGCAGTATTTT. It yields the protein CASTPGRLDTQYF.

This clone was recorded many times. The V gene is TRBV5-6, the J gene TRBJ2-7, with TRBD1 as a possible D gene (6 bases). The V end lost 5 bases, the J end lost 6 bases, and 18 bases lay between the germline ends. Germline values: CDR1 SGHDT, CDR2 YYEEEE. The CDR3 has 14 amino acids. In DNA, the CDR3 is TGTGCCAGCAGAGGGGGTTTTGGGGGCCTCGAGCAGTACTTC. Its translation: CASRGGFGGLEQYF.

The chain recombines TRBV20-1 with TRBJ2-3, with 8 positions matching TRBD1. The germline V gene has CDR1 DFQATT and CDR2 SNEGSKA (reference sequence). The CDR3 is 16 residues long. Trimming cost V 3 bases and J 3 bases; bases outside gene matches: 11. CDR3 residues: CSASDRWTGKTDTQYF. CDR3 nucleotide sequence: TGCAGTGCTAGTGACCGTTGGACAGGGAAGACAGATACGCAGTATTTT.

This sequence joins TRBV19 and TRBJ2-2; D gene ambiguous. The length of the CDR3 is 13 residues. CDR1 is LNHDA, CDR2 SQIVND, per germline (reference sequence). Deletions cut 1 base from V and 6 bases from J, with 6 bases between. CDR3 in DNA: TGTGCCAGTAGTATAGCCGGGTCCGGGGAGCTGTTTTTT. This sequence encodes CASSIAGSGELFF.

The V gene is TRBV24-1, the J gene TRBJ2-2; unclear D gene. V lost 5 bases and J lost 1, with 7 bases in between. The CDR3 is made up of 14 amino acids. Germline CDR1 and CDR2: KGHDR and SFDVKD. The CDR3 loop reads CATSAHMNTGELFF. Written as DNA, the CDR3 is TGTGCCACCAGTGCACATATGAACACCGGGGAGCTGTTTTTT.

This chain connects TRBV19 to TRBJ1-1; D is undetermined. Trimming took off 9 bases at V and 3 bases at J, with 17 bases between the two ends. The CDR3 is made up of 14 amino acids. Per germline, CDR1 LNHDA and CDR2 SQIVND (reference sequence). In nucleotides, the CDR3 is TGTGCCAGCCGTGAGGGCAGCTATTACACTGAAGCTTTCTTT. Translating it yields CASREGSYYTEAFF.

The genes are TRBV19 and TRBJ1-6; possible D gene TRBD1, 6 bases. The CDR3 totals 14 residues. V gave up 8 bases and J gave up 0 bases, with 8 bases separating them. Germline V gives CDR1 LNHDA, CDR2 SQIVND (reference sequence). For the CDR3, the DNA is TGTGCCAGTTCGGACAGCTCCTATAATTCACCCCTCCACTTT. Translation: CASSDSSYNSPLHF.

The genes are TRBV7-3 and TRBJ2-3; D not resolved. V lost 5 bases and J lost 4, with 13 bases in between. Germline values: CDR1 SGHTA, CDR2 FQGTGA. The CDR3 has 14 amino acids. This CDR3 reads CASSQTPLADTQYF. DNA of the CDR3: TGTGCCAGCAGCCAAACCCCTCTAGCAGATACGCAGTATTTT.

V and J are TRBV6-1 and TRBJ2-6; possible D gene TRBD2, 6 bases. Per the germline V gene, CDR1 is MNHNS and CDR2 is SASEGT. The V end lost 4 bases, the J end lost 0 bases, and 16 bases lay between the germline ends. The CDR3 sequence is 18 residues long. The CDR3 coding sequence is TGTGCCAGCAGTGGGGGGACTGGGGATTTCTCTGGGGCCAACGTCCTGACTTTC. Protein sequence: CASSGGTGDFSGANVLTF.

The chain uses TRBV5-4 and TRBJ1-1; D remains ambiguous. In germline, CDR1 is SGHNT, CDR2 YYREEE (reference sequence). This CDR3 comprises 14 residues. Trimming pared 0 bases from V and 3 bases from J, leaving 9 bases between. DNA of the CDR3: TGTGCCAGCAGCTTGGGGAGATCGGACACTGAAGCTTTCTTT. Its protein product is CASSLGRSDTEAFF.

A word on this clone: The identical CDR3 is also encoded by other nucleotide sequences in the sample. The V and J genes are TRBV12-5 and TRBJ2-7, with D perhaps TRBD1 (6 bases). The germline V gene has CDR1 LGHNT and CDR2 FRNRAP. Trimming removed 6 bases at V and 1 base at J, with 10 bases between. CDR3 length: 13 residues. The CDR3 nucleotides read TGTGCTAGTGGCCTGGACAGTTCCTACGAGCAGTACTTC. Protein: CASGLDSSYEQYF.

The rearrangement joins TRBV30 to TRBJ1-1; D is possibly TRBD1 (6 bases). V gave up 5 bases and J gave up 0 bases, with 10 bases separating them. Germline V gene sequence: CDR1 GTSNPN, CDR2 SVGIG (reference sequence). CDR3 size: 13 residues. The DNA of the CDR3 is TGTGCCTGGTGTTGGGGGCTGAACACTGAAGCTTTCTTT. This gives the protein CAWCWGLNTEAFF.

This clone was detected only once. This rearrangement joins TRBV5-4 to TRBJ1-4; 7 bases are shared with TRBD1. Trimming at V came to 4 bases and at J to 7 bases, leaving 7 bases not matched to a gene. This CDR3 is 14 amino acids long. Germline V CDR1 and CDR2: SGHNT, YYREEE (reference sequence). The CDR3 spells CASSTDRVGEKLFF. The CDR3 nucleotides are TGTGCCAGCAGCACTGACAGGGTGGGTGAAAAACTGTTTTTT.

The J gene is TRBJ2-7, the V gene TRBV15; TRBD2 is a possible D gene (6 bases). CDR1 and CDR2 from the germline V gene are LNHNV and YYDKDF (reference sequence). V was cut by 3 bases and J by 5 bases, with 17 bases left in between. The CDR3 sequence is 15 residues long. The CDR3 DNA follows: TGTGCCACCAGCAGTGAAGTGGAGGGTCAAAACGAGCAGTACTTC. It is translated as CATSSEVEGQNEQYF.

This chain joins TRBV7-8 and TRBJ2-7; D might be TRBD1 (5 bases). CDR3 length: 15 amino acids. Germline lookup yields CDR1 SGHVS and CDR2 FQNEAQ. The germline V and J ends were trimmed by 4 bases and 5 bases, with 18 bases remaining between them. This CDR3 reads CASSSWTYPGDEQYF. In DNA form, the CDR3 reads TGTGCCAGCAGCTCCTGGACATACCCTGGGGACGAGCAGTACTTC. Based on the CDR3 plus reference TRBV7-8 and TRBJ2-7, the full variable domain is GAGVSQSPRYKVAKRGQDVALRCDPISGHVSLFWYQQALGQGPEFLTYFQNEAQLDKSGLPSDRFFAERPEGSVSTLKIQRTQQEDSAVYLCASSSWTYPGDEQYFGPGTRLTVT.

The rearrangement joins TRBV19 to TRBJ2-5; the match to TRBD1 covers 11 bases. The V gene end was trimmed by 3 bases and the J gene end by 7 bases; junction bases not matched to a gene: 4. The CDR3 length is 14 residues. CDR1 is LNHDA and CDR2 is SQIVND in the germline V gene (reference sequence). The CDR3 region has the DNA TGTGCCAGTAGTATCACGGGACAGGGGGTGACCCAGTACTTC. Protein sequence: CASSITGQGVTQYF.

The CDR3 nucleotides are TGTGCCAGCAGCTTAGAGTGGCAGTCTAATGAAAAACTGTTTTTT. Translating it yields CASSLEWQSNEKLFF. V gene TRBV7-2 combines with J gene TRBJ1-4, with D unclear. There are 15 residues in the CDR3. The V end lost 1 base, the J end lost 3 bases, and 9 bases lay between the germline ends. Germline CDR1 and CDR2: SGHTA and FQGNSA.

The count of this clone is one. This CDR3 reads CASSLTSYGYTF. In nucleotides, the CDR3 is TGTGCCAGCAGCCTCACTTCTTATGGCTACACCTTC. The chain carries TRBV5-6 and TRBJ1-2; D gene uncertain. V lost 4 bases, J lost 5 bases, and 9 bases lay in between. The CDR3 extends over 12 amino acids. CDR1 SGHDT and CDR2 YYEEEE come from the germline V gene.

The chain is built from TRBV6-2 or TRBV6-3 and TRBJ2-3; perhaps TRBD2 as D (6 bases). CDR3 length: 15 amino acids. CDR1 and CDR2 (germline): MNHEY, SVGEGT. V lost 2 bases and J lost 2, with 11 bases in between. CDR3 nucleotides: TGTGCCAGCAGTTACAACCGGGAGAACACAGATACGCAGTATTTT. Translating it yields CASSYNRENTDTQYF.

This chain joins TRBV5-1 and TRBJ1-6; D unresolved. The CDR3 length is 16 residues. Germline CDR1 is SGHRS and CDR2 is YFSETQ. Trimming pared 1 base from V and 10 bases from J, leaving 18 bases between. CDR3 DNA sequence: TGCGCCAGCAGCTTGTTGCGGGAAGGGAAAGGATCACCCCTCCACTTT. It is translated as CASSLLREGKGSPLHF.

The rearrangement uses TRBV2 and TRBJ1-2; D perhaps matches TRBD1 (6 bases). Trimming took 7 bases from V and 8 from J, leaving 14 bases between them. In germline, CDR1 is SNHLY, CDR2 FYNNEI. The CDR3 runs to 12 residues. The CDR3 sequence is CASNRDRIGYTF. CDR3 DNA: TGTGCCAGCAACCGAGACAGGATAGGCTACACCTTC. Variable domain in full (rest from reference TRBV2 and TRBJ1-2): EPEVTQTPSHQVTQMGQEVILRCVPISNHLYFYWYRQILGQKVEFLVSFYNNEISEKSEIFDDQFSVERPDGSNFTLKIRSTKLEDSAMYFCASNRDRIGYTFGSGTRLTVV.

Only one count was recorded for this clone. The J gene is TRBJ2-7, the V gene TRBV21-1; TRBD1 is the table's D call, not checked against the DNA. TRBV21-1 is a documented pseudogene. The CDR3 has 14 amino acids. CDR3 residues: CASSVRDNSYEQYF. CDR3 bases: TGTGCCAGCAGCGTCCGGGACAACTCCTACGAGCAGTACTTC.

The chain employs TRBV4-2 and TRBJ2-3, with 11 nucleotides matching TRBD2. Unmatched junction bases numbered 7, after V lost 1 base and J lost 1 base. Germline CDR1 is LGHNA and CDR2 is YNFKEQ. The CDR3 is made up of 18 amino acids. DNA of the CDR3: TGTGCCAGCAGCCAAGGTAGCGGGGGGGGAGGTGGCACAGATACGCAGTATTTT. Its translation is CASSQGSGGGGGTDTQYF.

The CDR3 DNA reads as TGTGCCTGGAGTGTACAGTTGGGCGAGCAGTACTTC. Translating it yields CAWSVQLGEQYF. The chain has TRBV30 and TRBJ2-7, with D uncertain. The CDR3 extends over 12 amino acids. Trimming removed 0 bases from V and 6 bases from J, with 9 bases in between. Germline CDR1 reads GTSNPN; CDR2 reads SVGIG (reference sequence).

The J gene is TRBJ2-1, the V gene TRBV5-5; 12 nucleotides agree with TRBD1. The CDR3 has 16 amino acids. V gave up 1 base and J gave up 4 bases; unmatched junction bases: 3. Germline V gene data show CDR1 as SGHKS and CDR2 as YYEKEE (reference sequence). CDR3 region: CASSLQGQGAYNEQFF. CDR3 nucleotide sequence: TGTGCCAGCAGCTTGCAGGGACAGGGGGCTTACAATGAGCAGTTCTTC.

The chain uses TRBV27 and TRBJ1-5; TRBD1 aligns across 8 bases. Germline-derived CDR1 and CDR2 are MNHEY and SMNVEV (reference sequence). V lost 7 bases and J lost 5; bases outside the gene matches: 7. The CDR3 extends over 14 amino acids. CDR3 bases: TGTGCCAGCACTGATAGACAGGGGCATCAGCCCCAGCATTTT. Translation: CASTDRQGHQPQHF.

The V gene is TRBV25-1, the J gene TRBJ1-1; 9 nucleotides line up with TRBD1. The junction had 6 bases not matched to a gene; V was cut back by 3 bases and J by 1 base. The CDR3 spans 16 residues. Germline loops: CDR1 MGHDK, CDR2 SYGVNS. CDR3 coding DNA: TGTGCCAGCAGTGATACAGGGGGCGCGAAGAACACTGAAGCTTTCTTT. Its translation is CASSDTGGAKNTEAFF. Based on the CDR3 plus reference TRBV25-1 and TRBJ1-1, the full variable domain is EADIYQTPRYLVIGTGKKITLECSQTMGHDKMYWYQQDPGMELHLIHYSYGVNSTEKGDLSSESTVSRIRTEHFPLTLESARPSHTSQYLCASSDTGGAKNTEAFFGQGTRLTVV.

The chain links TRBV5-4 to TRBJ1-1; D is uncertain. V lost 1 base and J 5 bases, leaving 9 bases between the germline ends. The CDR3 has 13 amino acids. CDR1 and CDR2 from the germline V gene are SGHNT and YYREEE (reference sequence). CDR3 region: CASSLWSGTEAFF. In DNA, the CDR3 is TGTGCCAGCAGCTTGTGGTCGGGTACTGAAGCTTTCTTT.